What follows is one T cell receptor (beta chain) and its context. Original methodology: Estimation of nucleated cell counts was performed using reference gene primer amplification. Sequenced by immunoSEQ multiplex PCR; TCRdb stores in-frame clones only, minus some. That table supplies the V and J calls and clone size; D and trimming were determined from the DNA. The repertoire consists of approximately 290,000 clones, with around 92% occurring once and the leading ten covering roughly 11%. This sample stems from a study of blood T cell repertoires in COVID-19. Study overall: Acute and convalescent COVID-19 samples came from the United States, Italy and Spain. Nucleic acid was either cDNA or gDNA, and it came from T cells, B-cell-depleted T cells, or PBMCs.

Trimming left V 5 bases short and J 5 bases short, with 10 bases between. Germline CDR1 reads SGHTA; CDR2 reads FQGNSA. The CDR3 extends over 13 amino acids. Patients from Seattle were sampled longitudinally, starting during active infection. The chain has TRBV7-2 and TRBJ1-5; D remains ambiguous. The receptor was isolated from a woman in her 30s with COVID-19, enrolled during active disease. Sequencing was performed on peripheral blood. The CDR3 reads CASSEQRYQPQHF. Written as DNA, the CDR3 is TGTGCCAGCAGCGAACAGAGATATCAGCCCCAGCATTTT.